This TCR beta chain was observed in a study of T-cell memory formation after mild COVID-19. Study at large: TCR clusters mostly belonged to single donors.

This clonotype showed up just a few times. It may be a read error: a sequence one base away is much more abundant. V was trimmed by 4 bases and J by 5 bases, leaving 17 bases between them. CDR3 length: 15 residues. TCRdb called the 5' RACE reads again in MiXCR, with one record for every CDR3 protein. The sample has fewer than 50,000 distinct CDR3 sequences, over 6.5% seen once. The J gene is TRBJ1-1, the V gene TRBV12-3 or TRBV12-4, with D unclear. Sequencing was carried out using PBMCs or a T cell subset sorted from them (not recorded which). The TCR originated in an adult who had mild COVID-19 (a few samples of this study predate the infection). Cell type and time point are not known. The CDR3 loop reads CASSSLGSGGTEAFF. In DNA, the CDR3 is TGTGCCAGCAGTTCGTTGGGAAGTGGAGGAACTGAAGCTTTCTTT.